What follows are 8 T cell receptor beta chains derived from one specimen sequenced in a study of human T cells and chemical hapten exposure. Specified time point: pre-sensitization, week 0. Treatment in this sample: therapeutic diphenylcyclopropenone sensitization with weekly scalp DPC. TCRdb independently ran MiXCR on the RACE reads; one entry per CDR3 protein. The sample yields about 380,000 distinct CDR3 sequences, 4.5% to 5.5% seen once. The specimen was whole blood, collected in connection with sensitization to the hapten diphenylcyclopropenone (DPC). These receptors were collected from a woman aged 45-59 years with alopecia areata. Some clones in this sample may be carry-over from other donors' samples.

This clonotype has ten or more counts. The chain combines TRBV12-5 with TRBJ2-2; 8 nucleotides match TRBD1. The CDR3 runs to 15 residues. Germline V gene data show CDR1 as LGHNT and CDR2 as FRNRAP. V lost 7 bases, J lost 5 bases, and 9 bases stayed unmatched. The CDR3, as DNA: TGTGCTAGTGCCAAGGACAGGGTGGAGACCGGGGAGCTGTTTTTT. The encoded protein is CASAKDRVETGELFF.

The CDR3 DNA is TGTGCCAGCAGTTTAGCGAGCGGCTACACCTTC. Translating gives CASSLASGYTF. J is TRBJ1-2 and V is TRBV12-3 or TRBV12-4; no clear D. This CDR3 spans 11 amino acids. Trimming cost V 0 bases and J 8 bases, with 4 bases left between them.

This clonotype came up a few times. The genes are TRBV30 and TRBJ2-1, with 8 bases that match TRBD1. CDR3 size: 15 residues. Germline V gives CDR1 GTSNPN, CDR2 SVGIG (reference sequence). J lost 5 bases, V lost 0 bases, and 6 bases had no gene match. For the CDR3, the DNA is TGTGCCTGGAGTGTACCGGACAGGGCCCACAATGAGCAGTTCTTC. Protein: CAWSVPDRAHNEQFF. The full variable domain, completed using reference TRBV30 and TRBJ2-1, is SQTIHQWPATLVQPVGSPLSLECTVEGTSNPNLYWYRQAAGRGLQLLFYSVGIGQISSEVPQNLSASRPQDRQFILSSKKLLLSDSGFYLCAWSVPDRAHNEQFFGPGTRLTVL.

The V call is TRBV12-3 or TRBV12-4, the J call TRBJ2-3; 8 positions agree with TRBD1. This CDR3 is 15 amino acids long. V trimming: 7 bases; J trimming: 2 bases; junction bases outside the gene matches: 8. The DNA of the CDR3 is TGTGCCAGCAAATTACAGGGGGGTTTCACAGATACGCAGTATTTT. This gives the protein CASKLQGGFTDTQYF.

This clonotype has ten or more counts. The chain links TRBV5-6 to TRBJ1-5; 10 bases agree with TRBD1. Looked up from germline, CDR1 is SGHDT and CDR2 is YYEEEE. The length of the CDR3 is 18 residues. With V trimmed by 4 bases and J by 3 bases, 13 bases remained unmatched. The CDR3 reads CASSRGTDRGRTNQPQHF. CDR3 nucleotides: TGTGCCAGCAGCAGGGGAACCGACAGGGGGCGTACCAATCAGCCCCAGCATTTT. Filled out from reference TRBV5-6 and TRBJ1-5, the complete variable domain reads DAGVTQSPTHLIKTRGQQVTLRCSPKSGHDTVSWYQQALGQGPQFIFQYYEEEERQRGNFPDRFSGHQFPNYSSELNVNALLLGDSALYLCASSRGTDRGRTNQPQHFGDGTRLSIL.

CDR3 sequence reads: CASSSGKNEQYF. CDR3 DNA: TGTGCCAGCAGTTCGGGGAAGAACGAGCAGTACTTC. The gene calls are TRBV28 and TRBJ2-7, with D possibly matching TRBD2 (5 bases). Germline V lookup: CDR1 MDHEN, CDR2 SYDVKM. The V and J ends lost 4 bases and 5 bases respectively, with 9 bases between them. The CDR3 sequence is 12 residues long.

This clonotype has ten or more counts. V is TRBV20-1 and J is TRBJ2-1; D may be TRBD2 (7 bases). The ends were cut back, 6 bases at V and 0 bases at J, with 18 bases in the middle. The CDR3 runs 16 residues. The V gene's germline CDR1 is DFQATT and CDR2 SNEGSKA (reference sequence). Here the CDR3 DNA reads TGCAGTGCCCCACGAGGGGGGGGGAGCTCCTACAATGAGCAGTTCTTC. Its translation: CSAPRGGGSSYNEQFF.

The chain couples TRBV19 to TRBJ2-1, with TRBD2 matching over 9 bases. The CDR3 covers 16 residues. Germline V gene data show CDR1 as LNHDA and CDR2 as SQIVND (reference sequence). V gave up 3 bases and J gave up 7 bases; unmatched junction bases: 10. CDR3 nucleotides: TGTGCCAGTAGTATCGCGGCGGGGGGGCCCAGAAATGAGCAGTTCTTC. This translates into CASSIAAGGPRNEQFF.